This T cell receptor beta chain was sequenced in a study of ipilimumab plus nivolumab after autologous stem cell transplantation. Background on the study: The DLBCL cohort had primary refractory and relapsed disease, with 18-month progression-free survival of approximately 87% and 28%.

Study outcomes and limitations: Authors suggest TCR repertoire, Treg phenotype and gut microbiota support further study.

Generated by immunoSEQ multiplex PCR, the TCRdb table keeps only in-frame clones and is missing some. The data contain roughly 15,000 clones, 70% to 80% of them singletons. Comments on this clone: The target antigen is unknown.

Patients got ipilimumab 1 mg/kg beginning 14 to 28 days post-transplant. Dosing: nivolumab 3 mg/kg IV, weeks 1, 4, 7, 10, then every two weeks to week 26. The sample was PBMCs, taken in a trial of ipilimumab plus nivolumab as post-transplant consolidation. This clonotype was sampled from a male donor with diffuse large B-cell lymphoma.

Here the CDR3 DNA reads TGTGCCAGCAGCGTATCCCCTTCGGGGGCCTCCTACAATGAGCAGTTCTTC. Protein sequence: CASSVSPSGASYNEQFF. The V call is TRBV9, the J call TRBJ2-1; D possibly matches TRBD1 or TRBD2 (6 bases each). This CDR3 spans 17 amino acids. Germline assignment: CDR1 SGDLS and CDR2 YYNGEE. Trimming took 1 base from V and 0 from J, leaving 14 bases between them.